This T cell receptor (beta chain) was found in a study of T cells after posttransplantation cyclophosphamide listed by TCRdb under 2016. Describing the broader study: Using TRB sequencing, the study followed how the T cell repertoire rebuilt after myeloablative bone marrow transplantation with posttransplantation cyclophosphamide given as GVHD prophylaxis. Samples from about 35 PTCy-treated patients, along with samples from roughly 15 of their related bone marrow donors, underwent antigen receptor sequencing. Blood from all 34 PTCy patients who had 1-year posttransplant specimens underwent TRB sequencing. Up to 3 additional blood samples from 2 to 5.2 years after transplant were also TRB-sequenced in 3 patients, as was pretransplant blood from a handful of patients. TRA and TRB clonality were tightly correlated in several samples, so subsequent TCR analyses focused on TRB only. Public TRB sequences were compared against a database of over 3,000 sequences linked to responses to pathogens, tumor antigens, self-antigens and alloantigens.

Study-level results and caveats: Donor-recipient similarity was low at 1-2 months but increased during the first year, and donor CD8+ memory clones often dominated later blood repertoires. The TRB repertoires of T cells infiltrating skin or the GI tract showed only limited overlap with the TRB repertoires found in blood. Across some 45 patients, TRB clonality was highly associated with recipient CMV seropositivity and CMV reactivation, and PTCy diversity was similar to diversity in CNI/methotrexate controls.

TRB sequencing used genomic DNA with the immunoSEQ assay at survey resolution or the hsTCRB kit. For the original study's pipeline: The immunoSEQ software handled initial read processing, and the LymphoSeq R package was used for repertoire analyses. Clonality was computed as 1 minus normalized Shannon entropy; Gini coefficient was also calculated for each TRB dataset. Phenotypes of unsorted samples were inferred by mapping TRB sequences from sorted subsets of the recipient or donor onto unsorted samples of the same recipient. Not all clones reach the TCRdb copy of this immuneACCESS table, which keeps in-frame sequences only. Checked studies attribute under half of the gap to unresolved V genes and leave the rest unexplained. The V and J calls and clone size are taken from that table; D and trimming were inferred from the DNA. This sample holds 30,000 or so clones in total, without any singletons. Together, the top ten hold around 3% of the sample.

Related bone marrow donors provided peripheral blood samples on the day of marrow donation. Peripheral blood and bone marrow mononuclear cells were isolated by Ficoll-Hypaque density centrifugation and cryopreserved. The CDR3 covers 15 residues, taking in both the cysteine and the phenylalanine. This entry keeps only the CDR3 DNA: 45 bases, framed from base 1. The germline V gene supplies CDR1 SGHTA and CDR2 FQGNSA. Ends trimmed: V by 5 bases, J by 6 bases; bases unmatched to a gene: 2. This clone was seen more than once but under ten times. No cognate antigen has been identified for it. It has no much larger one-base neighbor in the sample; base qualities were not kept.

This receptor was taken from a woman aged 60-70 years in good health, CMV-negative, and a related stem cell transplant donor. The chain joins TRBV7-2 to TRBJ2-1; TRBD2 lines up with 15 middle nucleotides. Sequencing used PBMCs. The CDR3 loop reads CASSPGLAGGNEQFF. The DNA reads as follows: TGTGCCAGCAGCCCGGGACTAGCGGGGGGCAATGAGCAGTTCTTC.